The 24 T cell receptor beta chains listed next were all sequenced from one sample in a study of blood T cell repertoires in COVID-19. Assay used: immunoSEQ multiplex PCR; TCRdb lists only in-frame clones, some missing. The repertoire includes about 500,000 clones, about 89% of them detected once, and roughly 7.3% sits in the top ten. The sample comprised peripheral blood. Receptor source: a woman aged 50 to 65 with COVID-19, enrolled during active disease.

The chain employs TRBV25-1 and TRBJ1-2; 7 bases fit TRBD1. The trim removed 3 bases at V and 4 bases at J, leaving 2 bases unmatched. Per germline, CDR1 MGHDK and CDR2 SYGVNS. There are 13 residues in the CDR3. The CDR3 nucleotides read TGTGCCAGCAGTGACAGGGGGATCTATGGCTACACCTTC. It is translated as CASSDRGIYGYTF.

This clone was counted a few times. V gene TRBV19 combines with J gene TRBJ1-5, with a weak D call TRBD1 (6 bases). Germline V CDR1 and CDR2: LNHDA, SQIVND (reference sequence). The length of the CDR3 is 13 residues. V lost 7 bases to trimming and J lost 8 bases, with 15 bases between them. CDR3 protein: CASTWQGIEPQHF. DNA of the CDR3: TGTGCCAGTACGTGGCAGGGGATAGAGCCCCAGCATTTT.

The genes are TRBV7-3 and TRBJ1-2; 10 nucleotides agree with TRBD1. The J segment lost 5 bases and the V segment lost 5 bases, leaving 5 bases of the junction unmatched. The V gene's germline CDR1 is SGHTA and CDR2 FQGTGA. This CDR3 region has 14 residues. This chain's CDR3 is CASSKWDRGYGYTF. In nucleotides, the CDR3 is TGTGCCAGCAGCAAATGGGACAGGGGATATGGCTACACCTTC.

The chain has TRBV3-1 (or the pseudogene TRBV3-2) and TRBJ1-3; 8 bases are a match to TRBD1. CDR3 length equals 15 residues. With V trimmed by 1 base and J by 4 bases, 3 bases remained unmatched. Germline CDR1 and CDR2: LGHDT and YNNKEL (reference sequence). The CDR3 DNA reads as TGTGCCAGCAGCCAAGGGCAGGGGGCGGGAAACACCATATATTTT. Encoded protein: CASSQGQGAGNTIYF.

The chain recombines TRBV2 with TRBJ2-2; 10 nucleotides match TRBD1. J lost 7 bases, V lost 5 bases, and 7 bases had no gene match. The CDR3 loop spans 15 amino acids. CDR1 SNHLY and CDR2 FYNNEI come from the germline V gene. In DNA form, the CDR3 reads TGTGCCAGCAGTTTCGACAGGGGGCAAGGCGGGGAGCTGTTTTTT. It yields the protein CASSFDRGQGGELFF.

The chain carries TRBV6-5 and TRBJ1-1, with TRBD1 matching over 9 bases. The junction had 3 bases not matched to a gene; V was cut back by 4 bases and J by 0 bases. Germline V gene lookup returns CDR1 MNHEY and CDR2 SVGAGI. The CDR3 contains 15 residues. CDR3 residues: CASSFGQGMNTEAFF. The CDR3 DNA reads TGTGCCAGCAGTTTCGGACAGGGGATGAACACTGAAGCTTTCTTT.

The chain uses TRBV3-1 (or the pseudogene TRBV3-2) and TRBJ1-2, with TRBD1 identical over 8 bases. After removal of 0 bases from V and 8 bases from J, the junction contained 14 bases not matched to a gene. The CDR3 covers 17 residues. Germline lookup yields CDR1 LGHDT and CDR2 YNNKEL (reference sequence). In nucleotides, the CDR3 is TGTGCCAGCAGCCAAGAGTTAGATGGGGCAGGGGGCGACGGCTACACCTTC. It is translated as CASSQELDGAGGDGYTF.

The J gene is TRBJ1-2, the V gene TRBV10-3, with D unclear. This CDR3 is 13 amino acids long. The germline V gene has CDR1 ENHRY and CDR2 SYGVKD. Trimming shortened V by 6 bases and J by 8 bases, and 16 bases separated the two germline ends. CDR3: CAIRPGTQGGYTF. DNA of the CDR3: TGTGCCATCAGGCCGGGAACCCAAGGAGGCTACACCTTC.

The genes are TRBV19 and TRBJ1-3; tentative D call: TRBD1 (5 bases). CDR1 is LNHDA and CDR2 is SQIVND in the germline V gene (reference sequence). This CDR3 contains 16 residues. V was trimmed by 2 bases and J by 1 base, leaving 12 bases between them. The CDR3 bases are TGTGCCAGTAGTATACAGGGCCTATCATCTGGAAACACCATATATTTT. Translating it yields CASSIQGLSSGNTIYF.

This clone appeared once. The chain is built from TRBV28 and TRBJ1-2; 10 positions match TRBD1. This CDR3 spans 15 amino acids. Unmatched junction bases numbered 9, after V lost 7 bases and J lost 4 bases. CDR1 MDHEN and CDR2 SYDVKM come from the germline V gene. The CDR3 spells CASTMGQGPPYGYTF. In nucleotides, the CDR3 is TGTGCCAGCACGATGGGACAGGGGCCGCCCTATGGCTACACCTTC.

The rearrangement joins TRBV9 to TRBJ2-2; D perhaps matches TRBD2 (5 bases). This CDR3 is built from 14 residues. Germline V gene lookup returns CDR1 SGDLS and CDR2 YYNGEE. The V gene lost 1 base and the J gene lost 5 bases, with 9 bases spanning the gap. CDR3 protein: CASSVTGRTGELFF. As DNA, the CDR3 is TGTGCCAGCAGCGTAACGGGAAGGACCGGGGAGCTGTTTTTT.

V is TRBV5-1 and J is TRBJ2-5; the match to TRBD1 covers 7 bases. Germline assignment: CDR1 SGHRS and CDR2 YFSETQ. The junction had 6 bases not matched to a gene; V was cut back by 3 bases and J by 4 bases. The CDR3 sequence is 14 residues long. This chain's CDR3 is CASSSPGQAETQYF. The CDR3 DNA reads TGCGCCAGCAGCTCGCCCGGACAGGCAGAGACCCAGTACTTC.

This chain links TRBV7-2 with TRBJ2-5; 9 nucleotides agree with TRBD1. CDR1 is SGHTA and CDR2 is FQGNSA in the germline V gene. The CDR3 length is 14 residues. J lost 1 base, V lost 5 bases, and 2 bases had no gene match. In DNA form, the CDR3 reads TGTGCCAGCAGCACGGACAGGGGCCAAGAGACCCAGTACTTC. This codes for CASSTDRGQETQYF. Complete variable domain (other parts from reference TRBV7-2 and TRBJ2-5): GAGVSQSPSNKVTEKGKDVELRCDPISGHTALYWYRQSLGQGLEFLIYFQGNSAPDKSGLPSDRFSAERTGGSVSTLTIQRTQQEDSAVYLCASSTDRGQETQYFGPGTRLLVL.

This rearrangement joins TRBV4-1 to TRBJ1-1, with TRBD1 matching over 8 bases. V shed 1 base and J 5 bases; nucleotides not matched to a gene: 15. The CDR3 is 18 residues long. Looked up from germline, CDR1 is MGHRA and CDR2 is YSYEKL. The CDR3 loop reads CASSQGSGGTGIITEAFF. For the CDR3, the DNA is TGCGCCAGCAGCCAAGGGTCCGGTGGGACAGGCATTATAACTGAAGCTTTCTTT.

This CDR3 reads CASSFVTPSTLTDTQYF. In DNA form, the CDR3 reads TGTGCCAGCAGCTTCGTGACCCCCTCGACTCTCACAGATACGCAGTATTTT. This chain connects TRBV5-6 to TRBJ2-3; D unclear. This CDR3 is built from 17 residues. Looked up from germline, CDR1 is SGHDT and CDR2 is YYEEEE. V lost 2 bases, J lost 2 bases, and 18 bases lay in between.

Remarks on this clone: The sample contains more than one DNA sequence encoding this CDR3. The chain employs TRBV11-2 and TRBJ1-1; tentative D call: TRBD1 (5 bases). The CDR3 totals 13 residues. In germline, CDR1 is SGHAT, CDR2 FQNNGV. Trimming cost V 3 bases and J 1 base, with 6 bases left between them. CDR3 amino acids: CASSLDTNTEAFF. The CDR3 DNA reads TGTGCCAGCAGCTTGGACACGAACACTGAAGCTTTCTTT.

V is TRBV4-1 and J is TRBJ2-7; a weak D match, TRBD1 (5 bases). This CDR3 is built from 15 residues. V lost 1 base, J lost 1 base, and 11 bases lay in between. CDR1 is MGHRA and CDR2 is YSYEKL in the germline V gene. The CDR3 region is CASSQGITGSYEQYF. DNA of the CDR3: TGCGCCAGCAGCCAAGGTATTACAGGTTCCTACGAGCAGTACTTC.

This chain links TRBV19 with TRBJ1-1, with 8 bases lining up with TRBD1. V lost 7 bases, J lost 3 bases, and 4 bases stayed unmatched. Germline V gives CDR1 LNHDA, CDR2 SQIVND (reference sequence). The CDR3 has 13 amino acids. In nucleotides, the CDR3 is TGTGCCAGTACCCACAGGGGGGACACTGAAGCTTTCTTT. Encoded protein: CASTHRGDTEAFF. Together with reference TRBV19 and TRBJ1-1, the CDR3 gives the full variable domain: DGGITQSPKYLFRKEGQNVTLSCEQNLNHDAMYWYRQDPGQGLRLIYYSQIVNDFQKGDIAEGYSVSREKKESFPLTVTSAQKNPTAFYLCASTHRGDTEAFFGQGTRLTVV.

This chain links TRBV6-5 with TRBJ1-1; no clear D. The CDR3 length is 11 residues. Trimming took 8 bases from V and 5 from J, leaving 9 bases between them. Germline V gives CDR1 MNHEY, CDR2 SVGAGI. Here the CDR3 DNA reads TGTGCCAGCCAGCGTCGGACTGAAGCTTTCTTT. Residues: CASQRRTEAFF.

The sample holds one count of this clone. This sequence joins TRBV24-1 and TRBJ2-1; TRBD1 matches at 9 bases. Germline V lookup: CDR1 KGHDR, CDR2 SFDVKD. The CDR3 is 15 residues long. V lost 5 bases to trimming and J lost 2 bases; unmatched junction nucleotides: 3. CDR3 in DNA: TGTGCCACCAGTGGGGGACAGGGCCCCTACAATGAGCAGTTCTTC. This encodes CATSGGQGPYNEQFF.

V is TRBV2 and J is TRBJ2-2, with D possibly being TRBD2 (5 bases). This CDR3 has 14 residues. V dropped 11 bases and J dropped 2 bases, with 15 bases sitting between them. Germline V gives CDR1 SNHLY, CDR2 FYNNEI. The CDR3 DNA is TGTGCCGCAAAGGGAGATTTCAACACCGGGGAGCTGTTTTTT. As protein: CAAKGDFNTGELFF.

V usage is TRBV5-1 and J usage is TRBJ2-3; D possibly corresponds to TRBD1 (6 bases). The germline V gene encodes CDR1 SGHRS and CDR2 YFSETQ. Trimming stripped 3 bases from V and 0 bases from J, with 14 bases between. This CDR3 is 16 amino acids long. The CDR3 coding sequence is TGCGCCAGCAGCTCCACGGACAGCACTAGCACAGATACGCAGTATTTT. The encoded protein is CASSSTDSTSTDTQYF.

CDR3 DNA: TGTGCCAGCAGCCCCCCAGCGGGGAGCACAGATACGCAGTATTTT. It specifies CASSPPAGSTDTQYF. The chain has TRBV9 and TRBJ2-3; TRBD2 agrees at 7 bases. The V gene end was trimmed by 4 bases and the J gene end by 0 bases; junction bases not matched to a gene: 5. The CDR3 is made up of 15 amino acids. Germline V gives CDR1 SGDLS, CDR2 YYNGEE.

V and J are TRBV27 and TRBJ1-2; D possibly corresponds to TRBD1 (6 bases). This CDR3 has 14 residues. Germline V gene data show CDR1 as MNHEY and CDR2 as SMNVEV (reference sequence). The V end lost 5 bases, the J end lost 7 bases, and 17 bases lay between the germline ends. This chain's CDR3 is CASSPWGGHSGYTF. The CDR3 DNA is TGTGCCAGCAGTCCATGGGGGGGCCACAGTGGCTACACCTTC.